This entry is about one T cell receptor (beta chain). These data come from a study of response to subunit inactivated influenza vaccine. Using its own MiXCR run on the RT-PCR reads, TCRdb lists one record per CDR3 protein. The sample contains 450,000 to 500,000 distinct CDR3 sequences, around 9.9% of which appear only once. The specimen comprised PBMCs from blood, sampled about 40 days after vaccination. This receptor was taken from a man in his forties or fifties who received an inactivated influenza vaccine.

The DNA for the CDR3 is TGTGCCAGCAGCTTAGGCCCGGGACTAGGGAGAGATACGCAGTATTTT. Residues: CASSLGPGLGRDTQYF. The chain couples TRBV7-2 to TRBJ2-3, with TRBD2 matching over 8 bases. This CDR3 is 16 amino acids long. V lost 1 base, J lost 5 bases, and 8 bases stayed unmatched. Per germline, CDR1 SGHTA and CDR2 FQGNSA.